This TCR beta chain was identified in a study of cytomegalovirus exposure and HLA in healthy donors. General observations from the study: Common viral pathogens seemed to be connected with several of the most significant clusters, according to a later analysis.

Per germline, CDR1 SNHLY and CDR2 FYNNEI. V dropped 3 bases and J dropped 6 bases, with 11 bases sitting between them. CDR3 length: 14 amino acids. A note on this clone: The target antigen is unknown.

The PCR had 60 Vbeta and 13 Jbeta primers. Some clones are missing from TCRdb's copy, which holds only in-frame ones; the method was immunoSEQ multiplex PCR. The sample holds roughly 200,000 clones, 77% seen once. The sample was PBMCs. The sequence derives from an older woman in good health and CMV-seropositive. The chain recombines TRBV2 with TRBJ2-2; D is possibly TRBD1 (6 bases). The CDR3 sequence: CASSDTGPAGELFF. CDR3 in DNA: TGTGCCAGCAGTGATACAGGGCCGGCCGGGGAGCTGTTTTTT.